This TCR beta chain originates from a study of tumor and adjacent non-tumor tissue in lung cancer. Across the whole study: The cohort had around twelve adenocarcinoma, 2 squamous cell and 1 small cell patients. Aged about 31 to 80 years, patients included 10 men and 5 women with stage I to III disease. Around 4.2 million productive TCRbeta reads were obtained per sample on average.

Points on this clonotype: This is likely a read error, given that the CDR3 carries no conserved phenylalanine or tryptophan at its end.

TCRbeta libraries were built with three rounds of nested PCR, modified from ARM-PCR. TCRdb ran MiXCR on the multiplex PCR reads and lists one entry per CDR3 protein. The data contain about 81,000 distinct CDR3 sequences, 72% of them seen just once; the ten biggest clones take up roughly a tenth. The germline V gene encodes CDR1 SGHDT and CDR2 YYEEEE. This CDR3 is built from 16 residues. The template was RNA from unsorted bulk tissue. Newly diagnosed lung cancer patients had thoracic surgery in China, August–late 2014, without prior chemotherapy. V gene TRBV5-6 combines with J gene TRBJ2-2; D uncertain. Sequencing used lung tumor tissue. This TCR came from a woman between 35 and 50 years old with non-small cell lung cancer. CDR3 nucleotides: TGTGGCAGCAGCTTGGCCATGGCCGAGCCCCCCGGGGAGCTGTTTCTT. It specifies CGSSLAMAEPPGELFL.